What follows are 22 T cell receptor beta chains derived from one specimen sequenced in a study of CD8+CD57+ T cells in acquired aplastic anemia. TCR beta VDJ and CDR3 were profiled, and genomic DNA was the template. A single record per CDR3 protein comes from TCRdb applying MiXCR to the reads. This table has approximately 81,000 distinct CDR3 sequences, under 50% appearing once. Sequencing was carried out using sorted CD4+, CD8+, or CD8+CD57+ T cells (not recorded which) from PBMCs. These receptors were taken from a human donor in good health, serving as a control.

Notes on this clonotype: Mismatch with germline at one junction end may stem from a read error. The chain combines TRBV10-3 with TRBJ2-7; 7 bases are shared with TRBD1. The length of the CDR3 is 13 residues. Germline CDR1 reads ENHRY; CDR2 reads SYGVKD. The CDR3 DNA reads as TGTGCCAGCAGTGTAAATCGACAGGGCTGGCAGTACTTC. Amino acid sequence: CASSVNRQGWQYF.

The sample holds a few counts of this clonotype. A much bigger clone sits one base away, suggesting this may be a read error. V gene TRBV7-9 combines with J gene TRBJ2-5; a weak D match, TRBD1 (5 bases). Germline CDR1 and CDR2: SEHNR and FQNEAQ (reference sequence). V dropped 2 bases and J dropped 1 base, with 8 bases sitting between them. This CDR3 is built from 14 residues. The CDR3, as DNA: TGTGCCAGCAGCTTACCGGACACCCAAGAGACCCAGTACTTC. Protein product: CASSLPDTQETQYF.

The chain employs TRBV11-1 and TRBJ1-6; D not resolved. Germline CDR1 and CDR2: SGHAT and FQDESV (reference sequence). The V gene lost 3 bases and the J gene lost 8 bases, with 14 bases spanning the gap. The CDR3 runs to 15 residues. The CDR3 sequence is CASSLTRQRDSPLHF. The CDR3 DNA reads as TGTGCCAGCAGCTTGACGCGGCAGAGAGATTCACCCCTCCACTTT. Full variable domain (missing parts from reference TRBV11-1 and TRBJ1-6): EAEVAQSPRYKITEKSQAVAFWCDPISGHATLYWYRQILGQGPELLVQFQDESVVDDSQLPKDRFSAERLKGVDSTLKIQPAELGDSAMYLCASSLTRQRDSPLHFGNGTRLTVT.

This clonotype was seen a handful of times. The V gene is TRBV12-3 or TRBV12-4, the J gene TRBJ1-1, with D unresolved. This CDR3 is built from 13 residues. Trimming removed 6 bases from V and 2 bases from J, with 10 bases in between. The CDR3 DNA reads as TGTGCCAGCAGCACCAGGCAAAACACTGAAGCTTTCTTT. Translated, it gives CASSTRQNTEAFF.

This clonotype was seen many times. The chain combines TRBV6-1 with TRBJ2-3, with D possibly being TRBD2 (6 bases). With 6 bases removed from V and 6 bases from J, the gap between germline ends came to 10 bases. Looked up from germline, CDR1 is MNHNS and CDR2 is SASEGT. The CDR3 is 12 residues long. The CDR3 nucleotides read TGTGCCAGCAGCCCCGCGGGGGATACGCAGTATTTT. This codes for CASSPAGDTQYF.

V usage is TRBV15 and J usage is TRBJ1-5; 7 positions agree with TRBD1. Germline CDR1 and CDR2: LNHNV and YYDKDF (reference sequence). V was clipped by 2 bases and J by 2 bases; unmatched bases: 0. This CDR3 region has 14 residues. CDR3 in DNA: TGTGCCACCAGCAGAACAGGGGGCAATCAGCCCCAGCATTTT. Translated: CATSRTGGNQPQHF.

This sequence joins TRBV29-1 and TRBJ2-3; 8 bases align to TRBD2. V trimming: 3 bases; J trimming: 4 bases; junction bases outside the gene matches: 6. CDR3 length: 14 residues. Germline V gene data show CDR1 as SQVTM and CDR2 as ANQGSEA. The CDR3 sequence: CSVDLAGTPDTQYF. DNA of the CDR3: TGCAGCGTTGATTTAGCGGGGACCCCAGATACGCAGTATTTT.

Only a few counts were recorded for this clonotype. V and J are TRBV18 and TRBJ1-1; unclear D gene. Germline CDR1 and CDR2: KGHSH and LQKENI. The CDR3 covers 14 residues. Trimming took 1 base from V and 6 from J, leaving 12 bases between them. The CDR3 loop is CASSPREVPAEAFF. CDR3 bases: TGTGCCAGCTCACCACGAGAGGTTCCGGCTGAAGCTTTCTTT.

This clonotype appeared many times. The chain links TRBV4-1 to TRBJ2-3; D not certain. The CDR3 loop spans 16 amino acids. Trimming stripped 4 bases from V and 2 bases from J, with 16 bases between. The germline CDR1 and CDR2 sequences are MGHRA and YSYEKL. The CDR3 region is CASSPMVGLHTDTQYF. DNA of the CDR3: TGCGCCAGCAGCCCCATGGTAGGCCTACACACAGATACGCAGTATTTT.

At least ten counts were recorded for this clonotype. The rearrangement links TRBV6-1 to TRBJ1-2; D call uncertain. In germline, CDR1 is MNHNS, CDR2 SASEGT. This CDR3 region has 14 residues. Trimming removed 2 bases at V and 7 bases at J, with 14 bases between. In nucleotides, the CDR3 is TGTGCCAGCAGTGAACAAGGGAGTAGGGCTGGCTACACCTTC. Residues: CASSEQGSRAGYTF.

Only one count was recorded for this clonotype. This may come from a read error, since a much larger clone is one base off. The chain carries TRBV15 and TRBJ2-5; no reliable D call. The CDR3 length is 14 residues. From germline, CDR1 is LNHNV and CDR2 YYDKDF (reference sequence). CDR3 DNA sequence: TGTGCCACCAGCAGAGGGTCAGACCAAGAGACCCAGTGCTTC. It is translated as CATSRGSDQETQCF.

This sequence joins TRBV19 and TRBJ2-7; 8 nucleotides match TRBD1. V lost 8 bases to trimming and J lost 1 base; unmatched junction nucleotides: 7. This CDR3 is built from 14 residues. Germline V gene sequence: CDR1 LNHDA, CDR2 SQIVND (reference sequence). The chain's CDR3 is CASRPGQVSYEQYF. CDR3 coding DNA: TGTGCCAGTCGACCGGGACAGGTTTCCTACGAGCAGTACTTC.

The V gene is TRBV20-1, the J gene TRBJ1-1, with D possibly being TRBD1 (6 bases). The CDR3 loop spans 14 amino acids. Germline CDR1 reads DFQATT; CDR2 reads SNEGSKA (reference sequence). Between the trimmed V and J ends, which lost 4 bases and 0 bases, there was a span of 12 bases. CDR3 sequence: CSATPQGLNTEAFF. The CDR3 region has the DNA TGCAGTGCTACCCCACAGGGCTTGAACACTGAAGCTTTCTTT.

This chain connects TRBV19 to TRBJ2-7; 11 bases are shared with TRBD1. Germline V gene sequence: CDR1 LNHDA, CDR2 SQIVND (reference sequence). Trimming cost V 10 bases and J 2 bases; bases outside gene matches: 7. CDR3 length equals 14 residues. The CDR3 here is CATLGTGGTYEQYF. CDR3 coding DNA: TGTGCCACGCTCGGGACAGGGGGTACCTACGAGCAGTACTTC.

The chain links TRBV25-1 to TRBJ2-7; 8 nucleotides align to TRBD2. Germline-derived CDR1 and CDR2 are MGHDK and SYGVNS. V lost 10 bases and J lost 2; bases outside the gene matches: 13. This CDR3 region has 15 residues. The CDR3: CATSPGVAGTYEQYF. CDR3 DNA sequence: TGTGCCACCAGCCCGGGGGTAGCGGGGACCTACGAGCAGTACTTC.

This chain joins TRBV11-1 and TRBJ1-6; maybe TRBD1 (5 bases). The CDR3 spans 17 residues. Per the germline V gene, CDR1 is SGHAT and CDR2 is FQDESV (reference sequence). V was trimmed by 1 base and J by 0 bases, leaving 10 bases between them. CDR3 loop: CASSLGGSSSYNSPLHF. Here the CDR3 DNA reads TGTGCCAGCAGCTTAGGGGGGAGTAGCTCCTATAATTCACCCCTCCACTTT.

Note on this clonotype: This may come from a read error, since a much larger clone is one base off. CDR3: CVSSVYGARGDTQYF. CDR3 sequence (DNA): TGTGTCAGCAGCGTATATGGGGCCCGGGGTGATACGCAGTATTTT. This chain joins TRBV9 and TRBJ2-3, with D possibly called TRBD1 or TRBD2 (5 bases each). The CDR3 sequence is 15 residues long. CDR1 is SGDLS and CDR2 is YYNGEE in the germline V gene.

This clonotype was seen many times. This chain uses TRBV9 with TRBJ2-7, with 7 bases aligning to TRBD1. The germline gives CDR1 SGDLS, CDR2 YYNGEE. The CDR3 is made up of 12 amino acids. The trim removed 3 bases at V and 5 bases at J, leaving 2 bases unmatched. CDR3 sequence: CASSGQGHEQYF. CDR3 nucleotides: TGTGCCAGCAGCGGACAGGGCCACGAGCAGTACTTC.

The chain links TRBV10-3 to TRBJ2-7, with TRBD1 identical over 8 bases. V was pared by 6 bases and J by 4 bases, with 2 bases of the junction left unmatched. CDR3 length: 12 residues. The V gene's germline CDR1 is ENHRY and CDR2 SYGVKD. CDR3 protein: CAIRGQGYEQYF. DNA for the CDR3: TGTGCCATCAGAGGACAGGGTTACGAGCAGTACTTC.

This clonotype was counted at least ten times. The chain couples TRBV14 to TRBJ1-1; 11 nucleotides match TRBD1. After removal of 4 bases from V and 10 bases from J, the junction contained 5 bases not matched to a gene. The V gene's germline CDR1 is SGHDN and CDR2 FVKESK. CDR3 length: 13 residues. The CDR3 nucleotides are TGTGCCAGCAGCCCTGGACAGGGGGCTGGAGCTTTCTTT. This translates into CASSPGQGAGAFF. The whole variable domain, remainder taken from reference TRBV14 and TRBJ1-1, is EAGVTQFPSHSVIEKGQTVTLRCDPISGHDNLYWYRRVMGKEIKFLLHFVKESKQDESGMPNNRFLAERTGGTYSTLKVQPAELEDSGVYFCASSPGQGAGAFFGQGTRLTVV.

V is TRBV24-1 and J is TRBJ2-2; 9 positions agree with TRBD2. Germline V lookup: CDR1 KGHDR, CDR2 SFDVKD. CDR3 length: 18 residues. The V gene end was trimmed by 0 bases and the J gene end by 1 base; junction bases not matched to a gene: 5. For the CDR3, the DNA is TGTGCCACCAGTGATTTGGCGGTGACTAGCGGGAACACCGGGGAGCTGTTTTTT. This sequence encodes CATSDLAVTSGNTGELFF.

V is TRBV6-5 and J is TRBJ1-2, with 12 bases identical to TRBD1. CDR3 length: 15 residues. The J segment lost 8 bases and the V segment lost 0 bases, leaving 4 bases of the junction unmatched. The germline V gene has CDR1 MNHEY and CDR2 SVGAGI. Written as DNA, the CDR3 is TGTGCCAGCAGTTACTCGGGACAGGGGGCGCCGGGCTACACCTTC. Translating gives CASSYSGQGAPGYTF.